This entry features one TCR beta chain sequence. This entry belongs to a study of blood T cell repertoires in COVID-19. This CDR3 region has 16 residues. V lost 0 bases to trimming and J lost 4 bases; unmatched junction nucleotides: 4. CDR1 is MGHRA and CDR2 is YSYEKL in the germline V gene. The data were produced by immunoSEQ multiplex PCR, yet TCRdb's version contains in-frame clones alone and is incomplete. The sample carries 110,000 to 150,000 clones, around 86% recorded once. What was sequenced was peripheral blood. The clonotype comes from a human donor in a cohort sampled during active COVID-19. V is TRBV4-1 and J is TRBJ2-1; 9 nucleotides agree with TRBD1. In nucleotides, the CDR3 is TGCGCCAGCAGCCAAGATATGGGACAGGGTTACAATGAGCAGTTCTTC. The encoded protein is CASSQDMGQGYNEQFF.